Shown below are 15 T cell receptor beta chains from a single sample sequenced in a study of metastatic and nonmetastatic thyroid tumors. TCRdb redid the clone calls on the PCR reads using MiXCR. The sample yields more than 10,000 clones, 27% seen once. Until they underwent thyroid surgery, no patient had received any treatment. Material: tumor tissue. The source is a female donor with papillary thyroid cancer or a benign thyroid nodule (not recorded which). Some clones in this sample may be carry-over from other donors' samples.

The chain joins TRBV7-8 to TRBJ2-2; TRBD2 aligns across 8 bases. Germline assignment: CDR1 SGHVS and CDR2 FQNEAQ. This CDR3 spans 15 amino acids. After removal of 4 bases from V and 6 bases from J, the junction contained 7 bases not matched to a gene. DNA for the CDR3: TGTGCCAGCAGCTATCGAGCGGGAGAAGCCGGGGAGCTGTTTTTT. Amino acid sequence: CASSYRAGEAGELFF.

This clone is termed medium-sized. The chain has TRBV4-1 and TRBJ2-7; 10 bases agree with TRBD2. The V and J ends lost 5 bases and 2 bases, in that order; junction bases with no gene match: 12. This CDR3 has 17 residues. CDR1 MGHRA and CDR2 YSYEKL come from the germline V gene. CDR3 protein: CASSEVRSSGSAYEQYF. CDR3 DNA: TGCGCCAGCAGCGAAGTCCGTTCTAGCGGGAGTGCCTACGAGCAGTACTTC.

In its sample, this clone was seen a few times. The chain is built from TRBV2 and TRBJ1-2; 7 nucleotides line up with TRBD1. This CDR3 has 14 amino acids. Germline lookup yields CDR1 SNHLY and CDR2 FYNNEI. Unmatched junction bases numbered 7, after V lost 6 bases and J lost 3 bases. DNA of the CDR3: TGTGCCAGCAGCCCCAGGGGGTTTTACTATGGCTACACCTTC. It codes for CASSPRGFYYGYTF. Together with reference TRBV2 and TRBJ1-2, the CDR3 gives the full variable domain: EPEVTQTPSHQVTQMGQEVILRCVPISNHLYFYWYRQILGQKVEFLVSFYNNEISEKSEIFDDQFSVERPDGSNFTLKIRSTKLEDSAMYFCASSPRGFYYGYTFGSGTRLTVV.

CDR3 bases: TGTGCCTGGTCCTTGGGGGCCGCTTATAGCAATCAGCCCCAGCATTTT. Encoded protein: CAWSLGAAYSNQPQHF. The chain is built from TRBV30 and TRBJ1-5; perhaps TRBD1 as D (6 bases). The length of the CDR3 is 16 residues. Germline assignment: CDR1 GTSNPN and CDR2 SVGIG (reference sequence). Between the trimmed V and J ends, which lost 5 bases and 0 bases, there was a span of 17 bases.

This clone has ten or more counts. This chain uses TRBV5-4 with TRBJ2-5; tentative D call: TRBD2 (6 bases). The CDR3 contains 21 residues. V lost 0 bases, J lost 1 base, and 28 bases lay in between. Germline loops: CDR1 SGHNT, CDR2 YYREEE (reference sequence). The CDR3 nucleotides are TGTGCCAGCAGCTTGGTGGCGGGATACATAGGACGCCTCGAGTCCCAAGAGACCCAGTACTTC. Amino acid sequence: CASSLVAGYIGRLESQETQYF.

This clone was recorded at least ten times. The CDR3 nucleotides are TGCAGTGCTAGATTACGGGAGGGCCTCAGCACAGATACGCAGTATTTT. The encoded protein is CSARLREGLSTDTQYF. This chain joins TRBV20-1 and TRBJ2-3, with 8 bases identical to TRBD2. The CDR3 consists of 16 residues. Germline assignment: CDR1 DFQATT and CDR2 SNEGSKA (reference sequence). V was pared by 2 bases and J by 0 bases, with 7 bases of the junction left unmatched.

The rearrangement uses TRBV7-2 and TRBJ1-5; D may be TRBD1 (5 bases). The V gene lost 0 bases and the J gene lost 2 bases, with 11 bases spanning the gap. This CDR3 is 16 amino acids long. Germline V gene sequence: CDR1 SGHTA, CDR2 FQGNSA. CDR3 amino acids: CASSLATGGGNQPQHF. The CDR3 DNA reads TGTGCCAGCAGCTTAGCTACAGGCGGGGGCAATCAGCCCCAGCATTTT.

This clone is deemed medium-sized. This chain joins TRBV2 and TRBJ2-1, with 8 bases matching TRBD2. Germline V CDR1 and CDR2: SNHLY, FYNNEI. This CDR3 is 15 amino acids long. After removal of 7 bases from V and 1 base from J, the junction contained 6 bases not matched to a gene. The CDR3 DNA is TGTGCCAGCATGGTACTAGCGGTGTCCTACAATGAGCAGTTCTTC. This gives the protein CASMVLAVSYNEQFF. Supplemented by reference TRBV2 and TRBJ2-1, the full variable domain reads EPEVTQTPSHQVTQMGQEVILRCVPISNHLYFYWYRQILGQKVEFLVSFYNNEISEKSEIFDDQFSVERPDGSNFTLKIRSTKLEDSAMYFCASMVLAVSYNEQFFGPGTRLTVL.

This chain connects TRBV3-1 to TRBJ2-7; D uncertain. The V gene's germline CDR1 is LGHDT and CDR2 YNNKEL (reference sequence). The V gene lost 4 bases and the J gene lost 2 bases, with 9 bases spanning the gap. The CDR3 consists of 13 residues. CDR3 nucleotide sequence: TGTGCCAGCAGCCTCGGACGGGCCTACGAGCAGTACTTC. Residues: CASSLGRAYEQYF.

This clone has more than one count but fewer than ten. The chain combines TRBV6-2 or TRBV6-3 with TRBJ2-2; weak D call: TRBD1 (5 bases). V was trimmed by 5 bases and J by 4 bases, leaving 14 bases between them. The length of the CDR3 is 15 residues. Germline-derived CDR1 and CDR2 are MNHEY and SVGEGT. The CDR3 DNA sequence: TGTGCCAGCAGTCCGCATTCACAGGTCACCGGGGAGCTGTTTTTT. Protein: CASSPHSQVTGELFF.

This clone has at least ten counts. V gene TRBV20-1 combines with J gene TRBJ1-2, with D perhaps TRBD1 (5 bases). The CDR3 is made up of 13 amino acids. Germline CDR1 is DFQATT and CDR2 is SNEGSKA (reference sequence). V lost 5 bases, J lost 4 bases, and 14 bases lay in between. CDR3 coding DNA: TGCAGTGCTGAGACAGAAAATTTCTATGGCTACACCTTC. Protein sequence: CSAETENFYGYTF.

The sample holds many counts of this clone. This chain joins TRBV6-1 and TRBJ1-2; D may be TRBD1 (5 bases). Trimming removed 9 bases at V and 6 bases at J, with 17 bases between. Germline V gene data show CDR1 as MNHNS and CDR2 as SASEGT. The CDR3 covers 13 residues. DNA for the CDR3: TGTGCCAGTTTAACCGGCGGGGCGCATGGCTACACCTTC. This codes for CASLTGGAHGYTF.

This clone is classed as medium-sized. CDR3 protein: CSAPLGGSSYNEQFF. The CDR3 nucleotides read TGCAGTGCTCCCCTCGGCGGCTCTTCCTACAATGAGCAGTTCTTC. The V call is TRBV20-1, the J call TRBJ2-1; D call uncertain. The CDR3 is 15 amino acids. The V gene lost 5 bases and the J gene lost 1 base, with 15 bases spanning the gap. The germline gives CDR1 DFQATT, CDR2 SNEGSKA (reference sequence).

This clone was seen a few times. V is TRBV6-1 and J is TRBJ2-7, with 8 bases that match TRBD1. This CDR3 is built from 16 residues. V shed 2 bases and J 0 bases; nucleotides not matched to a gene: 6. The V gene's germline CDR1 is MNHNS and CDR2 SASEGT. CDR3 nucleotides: TGTGCCAGCAGTGAATTTCCACAGGGGGACTCCTACGAGCAGTACTTC. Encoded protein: CASSEFPQGDSYEQYF.

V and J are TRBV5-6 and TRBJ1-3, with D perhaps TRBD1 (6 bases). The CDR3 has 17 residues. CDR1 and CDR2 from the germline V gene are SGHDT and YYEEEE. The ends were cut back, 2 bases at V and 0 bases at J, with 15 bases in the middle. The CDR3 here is CASSLDRRAVSGNTIYF. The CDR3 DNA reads TGTGCCAGCAGCTTAGACAGGAGGGCCGTCTCTGGAAACACCATATATTTT.